This TCR beta chain originates from a study of OX40 agonist ivuxolimab in advanced cancers. This clone was seen only a few times. Profiled with immunoSEQ multiplex PCR; TCRdb holds only in-frame clones, not every one. This sample has about 93,000 clones, with 94% found just once. V lost 4 bases to trimming and J lost 4 bases, with 16 bases between them. Germline V gene lookup returns CDR1 LGHNA and CDR2 YSLEER. The CDR3 covers 15 residues. The starting material was CD4+ or CD8+ T cells sorted from blood, obtained in a trial of the OX40 agonist ivuxolimab. The chain uses TRBV4-3 and TRBJ1-1, with a weak D call TRBD1 (5 bases). The TCR comes from an adult with an advanced solid tumor such as melanoma, head and neck, liver or kidney cancer. CDR3 nucleotides: TGCGCCAGCAGCCCCTACCTCGGGGGGAGCACTGAAGCTTTCTTT. This translates into CASSPYLGGSTEAFF.